These 10 T cell receptor beta chains originate from one sample sequenced in a study of blood T cell repertoires in COVID-19. Data came from immunoSEQ multiplex PCR; TCRdb stores just in-frame clones and leaves some out. The data contain about 65,000 clones, over 80% of them singletons. The specimen sequenced was peripheral blood. The receptor set was obtained from a human donor in a cohort sampled during active COVID-19.

The genes are TRBV5-6 and TRBJ2-3, with TRBD1 as a possible D gene (6 bases). Trimming pared 0 bases from V and 7 bases from J, leaving 15 bases between. Germline assignment: CDR1 SGHDT and CDR2 YYEEEE. This CDR3 has 15 amino acids. DNA for the CDR3: TGTGCCAGCAGCTTGGTTCAATTAGGGGGTCATACGCAGTATTTT. Its translation is CASSLVQLGGHTQYF.

J is TRBJ1-5 and V is TRBV19; TRBD1 agrees at 9 bases. Germline V gene lookup returns CDR1 LNHDA and CDR2 SQIVND (reference sequence). The CDR3 length is 13 residues. Trimming removed 5 bases from V and 10 bases from J; junction bases left unmatched: 6. DNA for the CDR3: TGTGCCAGTAGTCGACAGGGGGAGGGACCCCAGCATTTT. Amino acids: CASSRQGEGPQHF.

V is TRBV7-2 and J is TRBJ2-3, with D possibly TRBD1 on 6 matching bases. This CDR3 has 12 amino acids. Germline V gene lookup returns CDR1 SGHTA and CDR2 FQGNSA. With 6 bases removed from V and 4 bases from J, the gap between germline ends came to 8 bases. In DNA, the CDR3 is TGTGCCAGCAGAAAGGGGGCAGATACGCAGTATTTT. Residues: CASRKGADTQYF.

The chain combines TRBV28 with TRBJ1-6; TRBD1 matches at 7 bases. The CDR3 is made up of 14 amino acids. V trimming: 5 bases; J trimming: 10 bases; junction bases outside the gene matches: 8. The V gene's germline CDR1 is MDHEN and CDR2 SYDVKM. CDR3 sequence (DNA): TGTGCCAGCAGTCGAGACAGGGTAGGATCACCCCTCCACTTT. Protein sequence: CASSRDRVGSPLHF. The complete variable domain, with remaining parts taken from reference TRBV28 and TRBJ1-6, reads DVKVTQSSRYLVKRTGEKVFLECVQDMDHENMFWYRQDPGLGLRLIYFSYDVKMKEKGDIPEGYSVSREKKERFSLILESASTNQTSMYLCASSRDRVGSPLHFGNGTRLTVT.

The V gene is TRBV5-1, the J gene TRBJ2-3; 7 bases align to TRBD1. CDR1 is SGHRS, CDR2 YFSETQ, per germline. This CDR3 contains 15 residues. The V gene end was trimmed by 2 bases and the J gene end by 4 bases; junction bases not matched to a gene: 7. CDR3 DNA sequence: TGCGCCAGCAGCTTCGGGACAGCAGGGCCAGATACGCAGTATTTT. Translated: CASSFGTAGPDTQYF.

The chain combines TRBV6-2 or TRBV6-3 with TRBJ2-3; 9 nucleotides line up with TRBD2. V shed 4 bases, J shed 2 bases, and the junction held 7 bases outside the gene matches. CDR1 is MNHEY and CDR2 is SVGEGT in the germline V gene. This CDR3 is 16 amino acids long. The CDR3 spells CASSFPAGGDTDTQYF. CDR3 in DNA: TGTGCCAGCAGTTTCCCTGCGGGGGGGGACACAGATACGCAGTATTTT.

This chain links TRBV5-6 with TRBJ1-2, with 7 bases identical to TRBD1. V gave up 4 bases and J gave up 4 bases; unmatched junction bases: 10. This CDR3 contains 15 residues. Germline V CDR1 and CDR2: SGHDT, YYEEEE. The CDR3 reads CASSPPFRQGYGYTF. CDR3 DNA sequence: TGTGCCAGCAGCCCACCTTTTCGACAGGGCTATGGCTACACCTTC.

This clone was seen a handful of times. V and J are TRBV27 and TRBJ1-6; 8 bases match TRBD1. CDR3 length: 17 residues. Germline values: CDR1 MNHEY, CDR2 SMNVEV (reference sequence). The trim removed 7 bases at V and 7 bases at J, leaving 15 bases unmatched. This CDR3 is CASKTAGRTGKNSPLHF. The CDR3 DNA follows: TGTGCCAGCAAGACTGCAGGAAGGACAGGGAAAAATTCACCCCTCCACTTT.

The chain has TRBV6-7 and TRBJ2-2; TRBD2 matches 10 bases. TRBV6-7 is recorded as an ORF, its role being uncertain. V shed 7 bases, J shed 3 bases, and the junction held 14 bases outside the gene matches. The CDR3 runs to 18 residues. The CDR3 here is CASTHSPSGGPDTGELFF. CDR3 DNA: TGTGCCAGCACCCACTCCCCTAGCGGGGGTCCCGACACCGGGGAGCTGTTTTTT.

This chain uses TRBV24-1 with TRBJ2-1; a weak D match, TRBD2 (6 bases). CDR3 length equals 15 residues. V was shortened by 1 base and J by 6 bases, with 12 bases between the two germline ends. Germline V gene data show CDR1 as KGHDR and CDR2 as SFDVKD. CDR3 region: CATSDLKRGSNEQFF. The CDR3 coding sequence is TGTGCCACCAGTGATTTAAAACGGGGGTCCAATGAGCAGTTCTTC.